Sequencing of this T cell receptor (beta chain) was carried out in a study of patients and donors after allogeneic stem cell transplantation. TCRdb reprocessed the RT-PCR reads via MiXCR and lists one record per CDR3 protein. This sample has more than 55,000 distinct CDR3 sequences; about 14% occur once, and the top ten carry around 32%. This clonotype was seen many times. In germline, CDR1 is SGHRS, CDR2 YFSETQ. Trimming cost V 1 base and J 3 bases; bases outside gene matches: 7. CDR3 length equals 15 residues. The genes are TRBV5-1 and TRBJ2-7, with 7 nucleotides matching TRBD1. Sequencing was done on a sample of blood, either unsorted or a sorted T cell fraction (not recorded which). This TCR derives from a human donor who was either an allogeneic HSCT recipient or a stem cell or donor lymphocyte infusion donor (not recorded which). It is not recorded whose cells these are; they may come from a transplant donor. The CDR3 DNA reads TGCGCCAGCAGCTTGACCGGGACAGACTTCTACGAGCAGTACTTC. Protein sequence: CASSLTGTDFYEQYF.